The present TCR beta chain was sequenced within a study of cytomegalovirus exposure and HLA in healthy donors. The overall study: An earlier analysis identified 95 million to 120 million unique TCR beta sequences in 150 million to 200 million T cells.

CDR1 SEHNR and CDR2 FQNEAQ come from the germline V gene (reference sequence). The CDR3 spans 14 residues. V was trimmed by 5 bases and J by 1 base, leaving 11 bases between them. The PCR ran on 60 Vbeta and 13 Jbeta primers. Produced via immunoSEQ multiplex PCR; TCRdb's table is partial and in-frame only. The sample contains over 150,000 clones, roughly 76% of which appear only once. Note on this clone: The antigen remains unidentified.

Overall study results and limits: A later analysis linked a missense variant in DCLRE1C to the trimming of TCR beta V and J genes. In a later analysis, the majority of CMV-associated beta chains seemingly showed HLA restriction.

The receptor was derived from a man aged 55 to 70 in good health and CMV-seronegative. This chain links TRBV7-9 with TRBJ1-1, with a possible D match to TRBD1 (5 bases). Sequencing was carried out using PBMCs. Here the CDR3 DNA reads TGTGCCAGCAGCCAAGGCGGACAGAACACTGAAGCTTTCTTT. Residues: CASSQGGQNTEAFF.